A single sample gave rise to the 14 T cell receptor beta chains below, sequenced in a study of blood T cell repertoires in COVID-19. Some clones are missing from TCRdb's copy, which holds only in-frame ones; the method was immunoSEQ multiplex PCR. Among about 220,000 clones listed, 80% to 90% were seen once. The source material was PBMCs or T cells enriched from blood (not recorded which). These receptors all come from a woman between 40 and 55 years old with acute COVID-19.

The chain is built from TRBV11-3 and TRBJ2-1; TRBD2 matches 8 bases. The CDR3 totals 13 residues. J was trimmed by 9 bases and V by 5 bases; bases with no gene match: 6. Germline-derived CDR1 and CDR2 are SGHNT and YENEEA. CDR3 sequence (DNA): TGTGCCAGCAGCCCGCGGGGGGCCCTTGAGCAGTTCTTC. Its translation: CASSPRGALEQFF.

The chain has TRBV7-9 and TRBJ2-7; tentatively, D is TRBD2 (6 bases). CDR1 and CDR2 (germline): SEHNR, FQNEAQ (reference sequence). The CDR3 is 14 amino acids. The ends were cut back, 5 bases at V and 3 bases at J, with 14 bases in the middle. This CDR3 reads CASSPSEGFYEQYF. The CDR3 nucleotides read TGTGCCAGCAGCCCTTCGGAGGGGTTCTACGAGCAGTACTTC.

V gene TRBV7-2 combines with J gene TRBJ2-3; TRBD2 matches 7 bases. CDR3 length equals 15 residues. V was pared by 1 base and J by 2 bases, with 3 bases of the junction left unmatched. The V gene's germline CDR1 is SGHTA and CDR2 FQGNSA. CDR3 amino acids: CASSLEAGNTDTQYF. The CDR3 nucleotides are TGTGCCAGCAGCTTAGAAGCGGGAAACACAGATACGCAGTATTTT.

The chain combines TRBV6-5 with TRBJ1-5; D is ambiguous. The CDR3 runs 14 residues. From germline, CDR1 is MNHEY and CDR2 SVGAGI. V lost 6 bases and J 7 bases, leaving 16 bases between the germline ends. The chain's CDR3 is CASRDWGGRQPQHF. The CDR3 region has the DNA TGTGCCAGCAGGGACTGGGGAGGCCGACAGCCCCAGCATTTT.

J is TRBJ1-1 and V is TRBV5-5, with a tentative D call TRBD1 (6 bases). The CDR3 length is 13 residues. Germline V gene sequence: CDR1 SGHKS, CDR2 YYEKEE (reference sequence). V lost 3 bases and J lost 7, with 13 bases in between. CDR3 DNA: TGTGCCAGCAGCTGGACGGACAGCCGTGAAGCTTTCTTT. Protein product: CASSWTDSREAFF.

The chain combines TRBV7-2 with TRBJ1-2, with 10 bases fitting TRBD1. The germline V gene has CDR1 SGHTA and CDR2 FQGNSA. This CDR3 has 17 residues. V lost 1 base to trimming and J lost 4 bases; unmatched junction nucleotides: 9. The CDR3 region is CASSLGFGGTGAYGYTF. In nucleotides, the CDR3 is TGTGCCAGCAGCTTAGGGTTCGGAGGGACAGGGGCCTATGGCTACACCTTC.

This rearrangement joins TRBV4-3 to TRBJ1-5; possible D gene TRBD1, 6 bases. Deletions cut 0 bases from V and 2 bases from J, with 8 bases between. The CDR3 length is 15 residues. Per germline, CDR1 LGHNA and CDR2 YSLEER. The CDR3 reads CASSQEPGGNQPQHF. As DNA, the CDR3 is TGCGCCAGCAGCCAAGAGCCAGGGGGCAATCAGCCCCAGCATTTT.

The chain has TRBV11-2 and TRBJ2-7, with TRBD1 matching 8 bases. With V trimmed by 5 bases and J by 3 bases, 18 bases remained unmatched. Germline values: CDR1 SGHAT, CDR2 FQNNGV. CDR3 length: 18 amino acids. CDR3 region: CASSLGHPQGAKGYEQYV. Here the CDR3 DNA reads TGTGCCAGCAGCCTAGGTCATCCCCAGGGGGCCAAGGGCTACGAGCAGTACGTC.

This chain links TRBV2 with TRBJ1-2, with 8 bases fitting TRBD1. The CDR3 covers 14 residues. CDR1 and CDR2 (germline): SNHLY, FYNNEI. Germline trimming cut 3 bases from V and 7 bases from J; bases unmatched to any gene: 7. The CDR3 DNA reads TGTGCCAGCAGTGAGGGACAGGATGGGGTTGGCTACACCTTC. It translates to CASSEGQDGVGYTF. The full variable domain, with the rest looked up from reference TRBV2 and TRBJ1-2, is EPEVTQTPSHQVTQMGQEVILRCVPISNHLYFYWYRQILGQKVEFLVSFYNNEISEKSEIFDDQFSVERPDGSNFTLKIRSTKLEDSAMYFCASSEGQDGVGYTFGSGTRLTVV.

The chain uses TRBV18 and TRBJ2-5; no definite D call. Germline CDR1 reads KGHSH; CDR2 reads LQKENI. CDR3 length: 13 amino acids. V shed 6 bases and J shed 1 base, with 9 bases lying between them. The CDR3 here is CASSTRRQETQYF. The CDR3 DNA reads TGTGCCAGCTCTACGAGGCGCCAAGAGACCCAGTACTTC. The full variable domain, in which reference TRBV18 and TRBJ2-5 provide the parts outside the CDR3, is NAGVMQNPRHLVRRRGQEARLRCSPMKGHSHVYWYRQLPEEGLKFMVYLQKENIIDESGMPKERFSAEFPKEGPSILRIQQVVRGDSAAYFCASSTRRQETQYFGPGTRLLVL.

This chain uses TRBV1 with TRBJ2-5; the DNA was not compared with TRBD2, the D call given in the table. TRBV1 is a recognized pseudogene. The CDR3 runs to 15 residues. CDR3 in DNA: TGCACCAGCAGCCAAGCGGAGCGGGAAAAAGAGACCCAGTACTTC. Its translation: CTSSQAEREKETQYF.

The chain is built from TRBV19 and TRBJ1-1, with a tentative D call TRBD1 (6 bases). Germline V lookup: CDR1 LNHDA, CDR2 SQIVND (reference sequence). V dropped 1 base and J dropped 0 bases, with 15 bases sitting between them. The CDR3 is 17 amino acids. CDR3 DNA: TGTGCCAGTAGTATAGCCCGGCTGGGGGCCATGAACACTGAAGCTTTCTTT. It encodes CASSIARLGAMNTEAFF.

The chain links TRBV18 to TRBJ2-5, with TRBD1 matching over 7 bases. The CDR3 runs to 15 residues. CDR1 and CDR2 from the germline V gene are KGHSH and LQKENI. After removal of 3 bases from V and 2 bases from J, the junction contained 6 bases not matched to a gene. CDR3 amino acids: CASSPPRDSQETQYF. CDR3 bases: TGTGCCAGCTCACCTCCGAGGGACAGTCAAGAGACCCAGTACTTC.

The gene calls are TRBV5-1 and TRBJ1-1, with TRBD1 as a possible D gene (5 bases). Deletions cut 1 base from V and 7 bases from J, with 14 bases between. The CDR3 extends over 14 amino acids. Germline V gene lookup returns CDR1 SGHRS and CDR2 YFSETQ. The CDR3: CASSLSRQGSEAFF. CDR3 nucleotides: TGCGCCAGCAGCTTGAGTAGGCAGGGCAGTGAAGCTTTCTTT.